The 4 T cell receptor beta chains listed next were all sequenced from one sample in a study of blood T cell repertoires in COVID-19. The method was immunoSEQ multiplex PCR; TCRdb's version includes in-frame clones alone and lacks a portion of them. The repertoire holds 250,000 to 300,000 clones, with 84% as singletons. Sequenced material: PBMCs or T cells enriched from blood (not recorded which). Receptor source: a young man with acute COVID-19.

This clone was counted a single time. The chain combines TRBV5-5 with TRBJ1-4, with TRBD1 identical over 10 bases. Germline V gene sequence: CDR1 SGHKS, CDR2 YYEKEE (reference sequence). J lost 5 bases, V lost 3 bases, and 7 bases had no gene match. The CDR3 extends over 16 amino acids. This CDR3 is CASSSGTGDLNEKLFF. CDR3 nucleotides: TGTGCCAGCAGCTCCGGGACAGGGGATCTGAATGAAAAACTGTTTTTT.

Written as DNA, the CDR3 is TGTGCCAGCAGTTTAACCCAGGGGCTGGGTCAGCCCCAGCATTTT. This translates into CASSLTQGLGQPQHF. The chain has TRBV28 and TRBJ1-5; tentatively, D is TRBD1 (6 bases). The V end was cut by 2 bases, the J end by 6 bases, with 14 bases between. This CDR3 is 15 amino acids long. The germline V gene encodes CDR1 MDHEN and CDR2 SYDVKM.

The chain is built from TRBV3-1 (or the pseudogene TRBV3-2) and TRBJ2-3, with 7 bases matching TRBD2. Losses at the gene ends were 4 bases for V and 1 base for J; bases not matched to a gene: 8. Germline CDR1 LGHDT, CDR2 YNNKEL (reference sequence). The CDR3 runs to 16 residues. The CDR3 nucleotides are TGTGCCAGCAGCCCACGTTCCAGCGGGGGCACAGATACGCAGTATTTT. Amino acids: CASSPRSSGGTDTQYF.

V usage is TRBV30 and J usage is TRBJ1-1; TRBD1 might be the D (5 bases). The germline V gene encodes CDR1 GTSNPN and CDR2 SVGIG (reference sequence). Deletions cut 5 bases from V and 0 bases from J, with 10 bases between. The CDR3 is made up of 13 amino acids. The CDR3 sequence is CAWQIQVNTEAFF. CDR3 DNA: TGTGCCTGGCAAATACAGGTGAACACTGAAGCTTTCTTT.